The 8 T cell receptor beta chains presented below share a single source sample, sequenced in a study of T cell responses to AZD1222 COVID-19 vaccine. Profiled with immunoSEQ multiplex PCR; TCRdb holds only in-frame clones, not every one. This sample has about 120,000 clones, with about 90% found just once. Sequenced here: peripheral blood, sampled on day 0 of AZD1222 vaccination. The receptors come from an adult in good health.

As DNA, the CDR3 is TGTGCCAGCTCACCAGGGACCCCATCCGCGCAGTATTTT. Its protein product is CASSPGTPSAQYF. V is TRBV18 and J is TRBJ2-3; either TRBD1 or TRBD2 may supply D (5 bases each). The germline V gene has CDR1 KGHSH and CDR2 LQKENI. The CDR3 is made up of 13 amino acids. V gave up 2 bases and J gave up 10 bases, with 13 bases separating them. The complete variable domain, with remaining parts taken from reference TRBV18 and TRBJ2-3, reads NAGVMQNPRHLVRRRGQEARLRCSPMKGHSHVYWYRQLPEEGLKFMVYLQKENIIDESGMPKERFSAEFPKEGPSILRIQQVVRGDSAAYFCASSPGTPSAQYFGPGTRLTVL.

This chain connects TRBV18 to TRBJ1-4, with D possibly being TRBD1 (6 bases). V lost 3 bases, J lost 4 bases, and 9 bases lay in between. This CDR3 comprises 14 residues. In germline, CDR1 is KGHSH, CDR2 LQKENI. CDR3 nucleotides: TGTGCCAGCTCACCGACAGGAAATAATGAAAAACTGTTTTTT. Residues: CASSPTGNNEKLFF.

This rearrangement joins TRBV13 to TRBJ2-7, with 8 bases identical to TRBD1. Trimming at V came to 5 bases and at J to 3 bases, leaving 9 bases not matched to a gene. CDR3 length equals 15 residues. Germline loops: CDR1 PRHDT, CDR2 FYEKMQ (reference sequence). CDR3 sequence reads: CASSLRQGIVYEQYF. CDR3 bases: TGTGCCAGCAGCCTCAGACAGGGGATTGTCTACGAGCAGTACTTC. The full variable domain, with the rest looked up from reference TRBV13 and TRBJ2-7, is AAGVIQSPRHLIKEKRETATLKCYPIPRHDTVYWYQQGPGQDPQFLISFYEKMQSDKGSIPDRFSAQQFSDYHSELNMSSLELGDSALYFCASSLRQGIVYEQYFGPGTRLTVT.

The chain carries TRBV30 and TRBJ1-1; D not resolved. V shed 0 bases and J shed 7 bases, with 15 bases lying between them. Germline V gives CDR1 GTSNPN, CDR2 SVGIG (reference sequence). This CDR3 has 14 amino acids. CDR3 residues: CAWSVLDEGSEAFF. The DNA for the CDR3 is TGTGCCTGGAGTGTACTGGATGAGGGAAGTGAAGCTTTCTTT.

The rearrangement uses TRBV7-9 and TRBJ1-2; D unresolved. CDR1 is SEHNR, CDR2 FQNEAQ, per germline (reference sequence). The CDR3 runs 13 residues. The V end lost 4 bases, the J end lost 8 bases, and 14 bases lay between the germline ends. In nucleotides, the CDR3 is TGTGCCAGCAGCTCTGACGGTTTGGGAGGCTACACCTTC. It codes for CASSSDGLGGYTF.

This clone was recorded a few times. The rearrangement links TRBV27 to TRBJ1-1, with TRBD1 matching 10 bases. CDR1 MNHEY and CDR2 SMNVEV come from the germline V gene (reference sequence). The V and J ends lost 3 bases and 3 bases, in that order; junction bases with no gene match: 4. This CDR3 is built from 15 residues. The CDR3 loop reads CASSFHGQGDTEAFF. In DNA, the CDR3 is TGTGCCAGCAGTTTCCACGGACAGGGGGACACTGAAGCTTTCTTT.

This clone was detected only once. CDR3: CASSEGLSGANVLTF. The CDR3 region has the DNA TGTGCCAGCAGTGAGGGATTGTCTGGGGCCAACGTCCTGACTTTC. The chain uses TRBV6-1 and TRBJ2-6, with D unresolved. Between the trimmed V and J ends, which lost 3 bases and 1 base, there was a span of 7 bases. CDR3 length: 15 amino acids. Germline CDR1 and CDR2: MNHNS and SASEGT.

This clone was seen just once. The rearrangement uses TRBV24-1 and TRBJ1-2; 9 positions match TRBD1. This CDR3 spans 14 amino acids. Germline assignment: CDR1 KGHDR and CDR2 SFDVKD. V was clipped by 5 bases and J by 1 base; unmatched bases: 1. The CDR3 DNA is TGTGCCACCAGTGGACAGGGGGGTAACTATGGCTACACCTTC. Residues: CATSGQGGNYGYTF.